Listed below are T cell receptor beta chains from one sample, sequenced in a study of cytotoxic CD8 clonotypes in ibrutinib-treated CLL. Here immunoSEQ multiplex PCR was the method, and the copy in TCRdb shows in-frame clones only, minus some. The data hold around 140,000 clones, with 70% to 85% observed a single time. The input for sequencing was PBMCs, taken after 12 months of ibrutinib treatment. These receptors came from a human donor with chronic lymphocytic leukemia. Both conserved end residues are part of each CDR3. D genes are given only for firm matches. The size of a clone is reported for some rows only, either as once, few or many, or as a class for expanded clones.

d_call j_call v_call clone_size cdr3_nt cdr3_aa
TRBD1 TRBJ1-2 TRBV19 - TGTGCCAGCATCAAGAATGACAGGGTATCAATCGGCTACACCTTC CASIKNDRVSIGYTF
- TRBJ2-7 TRBV7-2 - TGTGCCAGCAGCTTAGTAACCGGGACACCCCGGTCCAACGAGCAGTACTTC CASSLVTGTPRSNEQYF
TRBD2 TRBJ2-7 TRBV15 - TGTGCCACCAGTAACCTGATCGGGACTAGCGAAGTTACGAGGCAGTACTTC CATSNLIGTSEVTRQYF
- TRBJ2-1 TRBV21-1 - TGTGCCAGCAGCAAACTGGCAGGGTTCTCCTACAATGAGCAGTTCTTC CASSKLAGFSYNEQFF
TRBD1 TRBJ2-1 TRBV5-1 - TGCGCCAGCAGGACCCGAGGACAGGTGGGATACAATGAGCAGTTCTTC CASRTRGQVGYNEQFF
- TRBJ1-6 TRBV27 - TGTGCCAGCAGTTTGGGTTCGAGTTTCTCACCCCTCCACTTT CASSLGSSFSPLHF
- TRBJ1-6 TRBV10-3 - TGTGCCATTGCGCTTGGACGGCATAATTCACCCCTCCACTTT CAIALGRHNSPLHF
- TRBJ2-7 TRBV27 once TGTGCCGGCAGTCGACCGCCGGGGAGCCTCTACTACGAGCAGTACTTC CAGSRPPGSLYYEQYF
TRBD1 TRBJ2-1 TRBV6-5 - TGTGCCACCTTAACCGGGACAGGCAATGAGCAGTTCTTC CATLTGTGNEQFF
- TRBJ1-4 TRBV10-3 few TGTGCCATCGGGGACGGGCCAAATGAAAAACTGTTTTTT CAIGDGPNEKLFF
TRBD2 TRBJ2-1 TRBV19 - TGTGCCAGTAGTCCTACGGTAGCGGGAAGCTACAATGAGCAGTTCTTC CASSPTVAGSYNEQFF
- TRBJ2-7 TRBV15 few TGTGCCACCAGCAGAGGAGGGATCGCCTACGAGCAGTACTTC CATSRGGIAYEQYF
- TRBJ2-3 TRBV18 - TGTGCCAGCTCACCACCCTCCTGGAGGGCGAGCACAGATACGCAGTATTTT CASSPPSWRASTDTQYF
TRBD1 TRBJ2-7 TRBV27 few TGTGCCAGCAGTTTATTAGGGGACAGGGACGCCGAGCAGTACTTC CASSLLGDRDAEQYF
- TRBJ2-5 TRBV30 - TGTGCCTGGAGTGTAGGGGACGAGACCCAGTACTTC CAWSVGDETQYF
TRBD1 TRBJ2-1 TRBV7-3 - TGTGCCAGCAGCTTTTCCGGGACAGGGGACAATGAGCAGTTCTTC CASSFSGTGDNEQFF
- TRBJ2-3 TRBV6-5 - TGTGCCAGCAGTTACGGCGGGGACACAGATACGCAGTATTTT CASSYGGDTDTQYF
- TRBJ2-7 TRBV6-5 - TGTGCCAGCAGTTCCAACCCGGGGACCTACGAGCAGTACTTC CASSSNPGTYEQYF
TRBD1 TRBJ1-2 TRBV30 few TGTGCCTGGAGGGAAGGACAGGGCTATGGCTACACCTTC CAWREGQGYGYTF
TRBD1 TRBJ2-7 TRBV28 - TGTGCCAGCAGTTCCTACAGGGGGTTGCGTGGCGAGCAGTACTTC CASSSYRGLRGEQYF
- TRBJ2-1 TRBV5-1 - TGCGCCAGCAGCTTGGCCGGTGATGAGCAGTTCTTC CASSLAGDEQFF